Reported below is one TCR beta chain. Its antigen is as yet unknown. This sample was taken from a study of CD8+ T cells in alopecia areata. For the study at large: Affected scalp percentage gauged treated patients' severity.

Investigators isolated RNA and reverse transcribed it into cDNA to act as the sequencing template. The table came from immunoSEQ multiplex PCR; TCRdb's copy has only in-frame clones and leaves some out. Of 130,000 or so clones listed, around 60% are singletons. Treatment defined: oral pan-JAK inhibitor, 5-10 mg twice daily. Patients with alopecia areata provided lesional scalp punch biopsies as well as peripheral blood. This CDR3 is built from 13 residues. V was shortened by 3 bases and J by 1 base, with 6 bases between the two germline ends. Germline CDR1 is SEHNR and CDR2 is FQNEAQ (reference sequence). Study-wide results and limits: Higher clonality than in normal scalp was seen in lesional scalp, especially alopecia totalis/universalis.

Sample: CD4+ T cells sorted from blood, taken at week 4, from a patient treated with tofacitinib. The receptor's source is a human donor with alopecia areata. V is TRBV7-9 and J is TRBJ2-5; D is undetermined. The CDR3 DNA follows: TGTGCCAGCAGCTTCCCCGTCCAAGAGACCCAGTACTTC. Translation gives CASSFPVQETQYF.